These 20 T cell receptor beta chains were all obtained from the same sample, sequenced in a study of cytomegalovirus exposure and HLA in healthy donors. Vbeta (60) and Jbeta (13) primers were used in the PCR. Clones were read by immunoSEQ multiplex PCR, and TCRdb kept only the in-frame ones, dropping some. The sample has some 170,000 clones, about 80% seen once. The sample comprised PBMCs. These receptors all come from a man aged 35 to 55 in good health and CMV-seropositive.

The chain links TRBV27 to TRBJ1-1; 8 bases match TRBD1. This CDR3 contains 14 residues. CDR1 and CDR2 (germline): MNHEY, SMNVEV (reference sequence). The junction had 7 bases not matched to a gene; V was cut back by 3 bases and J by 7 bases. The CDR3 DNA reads TGTGCCAGCAGTTTCCTCGACAGGGGAGATGAAGCTTTCTTT. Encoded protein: CASSFLDRGDEAFF.

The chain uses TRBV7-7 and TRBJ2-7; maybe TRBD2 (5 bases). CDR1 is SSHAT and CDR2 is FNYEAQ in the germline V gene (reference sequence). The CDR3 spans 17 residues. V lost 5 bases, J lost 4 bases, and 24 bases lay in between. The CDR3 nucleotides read TGTGCCAGCAGCCCCTACCCCCGGAGCGGCGCCGATTACGAGCAGTACTTC. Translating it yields CASSPYPRSGADYEQYF.

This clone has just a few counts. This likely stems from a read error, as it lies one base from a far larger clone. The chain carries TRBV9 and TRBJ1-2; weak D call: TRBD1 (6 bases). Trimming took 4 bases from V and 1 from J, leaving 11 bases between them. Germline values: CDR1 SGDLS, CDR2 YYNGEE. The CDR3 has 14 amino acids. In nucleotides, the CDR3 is TGTGCCAGCAGCTCCTGGACAGATAACTATGGCTACACCTTC. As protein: CASSSWTDNYGYTF.

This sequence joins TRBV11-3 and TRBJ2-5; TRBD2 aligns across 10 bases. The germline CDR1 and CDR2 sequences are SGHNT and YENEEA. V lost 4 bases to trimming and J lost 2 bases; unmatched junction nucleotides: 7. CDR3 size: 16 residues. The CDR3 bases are TGTGCCAGCAGCTCCCACATTAGCGGGAGGCAAGAGACCCAGTACTTC. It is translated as CASSSHISGRQETQYF.

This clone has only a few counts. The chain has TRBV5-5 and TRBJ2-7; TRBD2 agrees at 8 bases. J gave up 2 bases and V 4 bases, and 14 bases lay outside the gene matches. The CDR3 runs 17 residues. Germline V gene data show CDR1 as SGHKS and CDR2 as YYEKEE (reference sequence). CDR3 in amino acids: CASSQDRRLAGTYEQYF. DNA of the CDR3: TGTGCCAGCAGCCAAGATCGGAGGCTAGCGGGTACCTACGAGCAGTACTTC. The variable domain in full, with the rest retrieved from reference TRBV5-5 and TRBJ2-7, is DAGVTQSPTHLIKTRGQQVTLRCSPISGHKSVSWYQQVLGQGPQFIFQYYEKEERGRGNFPDRFSARQFPNYSSELNVNALLLGDSALYLCASSQDRRLAGTYEQYFGPGTRLTVT.

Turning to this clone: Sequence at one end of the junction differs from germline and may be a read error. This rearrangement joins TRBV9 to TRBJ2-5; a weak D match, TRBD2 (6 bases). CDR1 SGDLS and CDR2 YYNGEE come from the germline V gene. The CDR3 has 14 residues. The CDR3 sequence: CASSTGGAQGTQYF. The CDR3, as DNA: TGTGCCAGCAGCACGGGCGGGGCGCAAGGGACCCAGTACTTC.

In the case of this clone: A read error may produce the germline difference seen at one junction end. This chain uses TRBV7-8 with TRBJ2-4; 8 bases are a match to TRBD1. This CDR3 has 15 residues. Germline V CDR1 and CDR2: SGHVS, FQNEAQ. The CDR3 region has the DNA TGTGCCAGCAGCTCTGGACAGGGAGCCAAAAACAGTCAGTACTTC. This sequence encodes CASSSGQGAKNSQYF.

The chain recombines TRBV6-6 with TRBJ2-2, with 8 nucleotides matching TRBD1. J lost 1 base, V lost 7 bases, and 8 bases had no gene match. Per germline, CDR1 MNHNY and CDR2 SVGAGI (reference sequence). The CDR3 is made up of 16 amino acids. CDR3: CASNPLGQVNTGELFF. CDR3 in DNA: TGTGCCAGCAATCCATTGGGACAGGTGAACACCGGGGAGCTGTTTTTT.

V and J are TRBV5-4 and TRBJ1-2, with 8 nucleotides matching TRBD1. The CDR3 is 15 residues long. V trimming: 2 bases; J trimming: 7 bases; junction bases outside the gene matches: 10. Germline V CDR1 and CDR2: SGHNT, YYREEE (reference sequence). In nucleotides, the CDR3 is TGTGCCAGCAGCTTTCCGACCGAGGACAGGGCTGGCTACACCTTC. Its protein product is CASSFPTEDRAGYTF. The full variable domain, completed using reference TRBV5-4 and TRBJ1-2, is ETGVTQSPTHLIKTRGQQVTLRCSSQSGHNTVSWYQQALGQGPQFIFQYYREEENGRGNFPPRFSGLQFPNYSSELNVNALELDDSALYLCASSFPTEDRAGYTFGSGTRLTVV.

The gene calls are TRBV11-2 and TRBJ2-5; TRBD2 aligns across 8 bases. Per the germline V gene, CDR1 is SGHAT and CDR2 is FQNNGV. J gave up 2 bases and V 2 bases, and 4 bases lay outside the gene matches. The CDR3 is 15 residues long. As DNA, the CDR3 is TGTGCCAGCAGCTTAATTAGCGGGGAACAAGAGACCCAGTACTTC. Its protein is CASSLISGEQETQYF.

The CDR3 DNA sequence: TGTGCCAGCAGCGTAGGCGGCGGGATCTCCTACAATGAGCAGTTCTTC. Encoded protein: CASSVGGGISYNEQFF. The genes are TRBV9 and TRBJ2-1; TRBD2 might be the D (6 bases). Germline CDR1 is SGDLS and CDR2 is YYNGEE. The CDR3 is 16 amino acids. Trimming removed 0 bases at V and 0 bases at J, with 10 bases between.

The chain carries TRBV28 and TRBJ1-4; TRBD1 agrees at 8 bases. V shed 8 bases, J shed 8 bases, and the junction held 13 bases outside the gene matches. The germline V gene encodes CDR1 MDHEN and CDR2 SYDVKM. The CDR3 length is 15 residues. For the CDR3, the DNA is TGTGCCAGCTCCTCAGGACAGGGTATTCTGGAAAAACTGTTTTTT. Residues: CASSSGQGILEKLFF. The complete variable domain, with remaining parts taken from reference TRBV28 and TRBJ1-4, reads DVKVTQSSRYLVKRTGEKVFLECVQDMDHENMFWYRQDPGLGLRLIYFSYDVKMKEKGDIPEGYSVSREKKERFSLILESASTNQTSMYLCASSSGQGILEKLFFGSGTQLSVL.

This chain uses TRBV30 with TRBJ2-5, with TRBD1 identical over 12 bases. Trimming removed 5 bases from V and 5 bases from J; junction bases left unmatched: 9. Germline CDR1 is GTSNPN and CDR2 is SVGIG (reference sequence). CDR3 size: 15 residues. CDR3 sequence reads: CAWARDRGPQETQYF. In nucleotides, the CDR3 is TGTGCCTGGGCGAGGGACAGGGGGCCCCAGGAGACCCAGTACTTC.

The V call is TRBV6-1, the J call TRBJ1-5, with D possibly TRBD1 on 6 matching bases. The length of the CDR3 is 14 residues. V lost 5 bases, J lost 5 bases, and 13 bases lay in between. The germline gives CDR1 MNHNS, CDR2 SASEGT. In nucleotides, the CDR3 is TGTGCCAGCAGTAAACAGGGAGGGCATCAGCCCCAGCATTTT. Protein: CASSKQGGHQPQHF.

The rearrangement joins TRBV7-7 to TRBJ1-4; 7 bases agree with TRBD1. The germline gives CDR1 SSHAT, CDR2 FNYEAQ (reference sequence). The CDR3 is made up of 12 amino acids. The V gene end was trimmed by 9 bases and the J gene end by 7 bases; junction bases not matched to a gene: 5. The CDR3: CARETGSEKLFF. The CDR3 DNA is TGTGCCAGGGAGACAGGGAGTGAAAAACTGTTTTTT.

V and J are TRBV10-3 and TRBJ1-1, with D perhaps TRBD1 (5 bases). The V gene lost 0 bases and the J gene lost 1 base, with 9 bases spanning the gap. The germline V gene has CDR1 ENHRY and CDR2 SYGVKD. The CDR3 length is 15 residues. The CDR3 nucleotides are TGTGCCATCAGTGAGTCTAGGGGTAAGAACACTGAAGCTTTCTTT. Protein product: CAISESRGKNTEAFF.

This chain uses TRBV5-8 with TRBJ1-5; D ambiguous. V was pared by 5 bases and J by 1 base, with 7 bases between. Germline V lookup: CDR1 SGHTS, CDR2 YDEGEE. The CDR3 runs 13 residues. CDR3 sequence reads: CASSSGSNQPQHF. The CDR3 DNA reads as TGTGCCAGCAGTTCGGGGAGCAATCAGCCCCAGCATTTT.

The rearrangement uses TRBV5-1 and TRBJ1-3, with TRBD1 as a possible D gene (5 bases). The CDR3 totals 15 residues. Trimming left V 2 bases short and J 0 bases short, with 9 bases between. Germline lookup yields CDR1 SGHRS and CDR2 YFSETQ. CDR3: CASSFGTDSGNTIYF. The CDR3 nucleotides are TGCGCCAGCAGCTTTGGGACTGACTCTGGAAACACCATATATTTT.

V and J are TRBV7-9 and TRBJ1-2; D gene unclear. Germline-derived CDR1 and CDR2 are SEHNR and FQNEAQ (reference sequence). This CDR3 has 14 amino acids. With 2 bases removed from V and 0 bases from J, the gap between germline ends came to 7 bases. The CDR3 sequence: CASSLRGANYGYTF. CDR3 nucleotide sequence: TGTGCCAGCAGCTTACGGGGTGCTAACTATGGCTACACCTTC.

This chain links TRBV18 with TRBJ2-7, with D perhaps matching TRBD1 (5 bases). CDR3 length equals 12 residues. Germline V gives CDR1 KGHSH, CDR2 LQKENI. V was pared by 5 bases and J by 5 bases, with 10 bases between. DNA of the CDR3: TGTGCCAGCTCATCCGCCAGGGACGAGCAGTACTTC. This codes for CASSSARDEQYF.